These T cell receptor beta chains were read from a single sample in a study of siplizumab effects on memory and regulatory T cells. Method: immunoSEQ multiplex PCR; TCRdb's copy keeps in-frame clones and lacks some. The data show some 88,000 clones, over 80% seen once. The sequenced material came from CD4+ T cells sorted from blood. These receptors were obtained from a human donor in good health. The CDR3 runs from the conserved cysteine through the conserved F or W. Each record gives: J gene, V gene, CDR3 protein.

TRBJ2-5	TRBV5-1	CASSLEGRAFQETQYF
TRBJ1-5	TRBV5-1	CASSLLGGDQPQHF
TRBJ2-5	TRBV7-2	CASSLGLAGGQETQYF
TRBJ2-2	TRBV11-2	CASSLDYGGSYTGELFF
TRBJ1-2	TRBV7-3	CASSITPGYGYTF
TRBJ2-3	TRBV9	CASGGGGRTDTQYF
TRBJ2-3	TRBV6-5	CASSYSGTSGTDTQYF
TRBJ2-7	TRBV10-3	CAIRDRLGQQYF
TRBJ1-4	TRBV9	CASSVSGGNEKLFF
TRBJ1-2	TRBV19	CASSIESGFRGYTF
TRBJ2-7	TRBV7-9	CASSSRGWTAYEQYF
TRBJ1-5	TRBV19	CATGSGAGGQPQHF
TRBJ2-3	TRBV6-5	CASSPWEGTWGTQYF
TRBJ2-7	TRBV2	CASSEGVGQYF
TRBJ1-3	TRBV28	CASSFSSTGNTIYF
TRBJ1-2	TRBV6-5	CASGKGSGYTF
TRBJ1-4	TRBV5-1	CASRLNPGGEKLFF
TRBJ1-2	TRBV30	CALGGGYGYTF
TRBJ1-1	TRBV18	CASSTQGANTEAFF
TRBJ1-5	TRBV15	CATSRGLIGAQPQHF
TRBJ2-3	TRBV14	CASSQGQDRATDTQYF
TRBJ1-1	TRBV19	CATSEAANTEAFF
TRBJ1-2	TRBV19	CASSLRGQGQPYGYTF
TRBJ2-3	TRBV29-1	CSVGTSGASTDTQYF
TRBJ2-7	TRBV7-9	CASSLGVTYEQYF
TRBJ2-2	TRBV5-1	CASSLDLGTGELFF
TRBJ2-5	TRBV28	CASSSPTIRRETQYF
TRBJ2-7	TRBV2	CASRVQGTYEQYF
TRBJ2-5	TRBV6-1	CASSGGRGRVDYETQYF
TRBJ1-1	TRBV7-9	CASSPLGGGNTEAFF
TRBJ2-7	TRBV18	CASSPTRDEQYF
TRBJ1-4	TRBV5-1	CASSLAGQNEKLFF
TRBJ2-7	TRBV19	CASSIGRGEQYF